The TCR beta chain under discussion was sequenced for a study of post-analysis software for immune sequencing data (dated by TCRdb to the mid-2010s). For context, the study as a whole: The recorded disease courses included relapsing-remitting, secondary progressive and progressive-relapsing multiple sclerosis, and some patients had no subtype annotation. The patient repertoires were compared against more than 10 previously published healthy control repertoires obtained from donors aged roughly 6 to 28 years. A subset of samples was prepared in parallel using single-end sample barcoding, then pooled and co-amplified after Illumina adapter ligation.

The sample holds one count of this clonotype. The antigen it recognizes is unknown. No base-level quality is on record; no much larger clone is a single base apart. Library construction relied on PCR. Sequencing was performed on an Illumina HiSeq 2500. To reduce PCR and sequencing biases, unique molecular identifiers were built into the TCR beta cDNA libraries. Every 1 to 10 million input T cells yielded 500,000 or so cDNA molecules, meaning each molecule approximated one T cell. The same protocol used for the earlier healthy control dataset was applied to prepare and sequence the patient libraries. Within a given batch, samples were prepared together, multiplexed and sequenced on the same HiSeq lane. The paper's processing steps were these. MIGEC handled the raw barcoded reads, throwing out single-read molecular identifier groups before consensus assembly and CDR3 extraction. Clonotype tables were post-analysed with VDJtools, normalizing diversity by down-sampling all datasets to the smallest sample size. To correct batch-related cross-sample contamination, repertoire overlap clustering matched CDR3 amino acid sequences but not nucleotide sequences. TCRdb reanalyzed the raw reads on its own, using fastp at Q25 for trimming and MiXCR for clone calling, and kept in-frame beta chains. Identical CDR3 protein sequences are pooled into one entry, listed with their most common genes and DNA. TCRdb's processing, not the authors', yielded these V and J calls. This sample holds fewer than 850,000 distinct CDR3 sequences; approximately 30% were observed only once. 0.5% to 0.6% of the sample is held by the ten biggest clonotypes.

Trimming removed 6 bases from V and 1 base from J, leaving 18 bases between the germline ends. The CDR3 numbers 15 residues from cysteine through phenylalanine. Only the CDR3 region is kept as DNA, spanning 45 bases read in frame from base 1. Taken from the germline V gene (reference sequence), the CDR1 and CDR2 loops are DFQATT and SNEGSKA. To demonstrate the VDJtools post-analysis software, TCR beta repertoires were profiled from the peripheral blood of about 13 young patients with multiple sclerosis. Multiple sclerosis patients were children and adolescents aged roughly 6 to 16 years. Points the paper makes about the study in general: Strong co-clustering of samples prepared in the same batch was shown by direct clustering with F measure, prompting a batch-effect correction. Compared with controls, multiple sclerosis patients had significantly lower normalized Chao1 diversity, a finding suggesting substantial peripheral T-cell clonal expansion. The control group was slightly older than the multiple sclerosis patient group. Significantly higher frequencies in patients than in controls were found for five TRBV segments, including TRBV5-6, TRBV5-1 and TRBV20-1.

This clonotype originated in a girl aged 5-17 years with multiple sclerosis. Material for sequencing was blood. The sequence joins TRBV20-1 to TRBJ1-1, and perhaps TRBD1 as D gene, on 6 matching bases. The base sequence is TGCAGTGCAAGGGCGGGGGGCGCCGAGAACACTGAAGCTTTCTTT. Its amino acids are CSARAGGAENTEAFF.